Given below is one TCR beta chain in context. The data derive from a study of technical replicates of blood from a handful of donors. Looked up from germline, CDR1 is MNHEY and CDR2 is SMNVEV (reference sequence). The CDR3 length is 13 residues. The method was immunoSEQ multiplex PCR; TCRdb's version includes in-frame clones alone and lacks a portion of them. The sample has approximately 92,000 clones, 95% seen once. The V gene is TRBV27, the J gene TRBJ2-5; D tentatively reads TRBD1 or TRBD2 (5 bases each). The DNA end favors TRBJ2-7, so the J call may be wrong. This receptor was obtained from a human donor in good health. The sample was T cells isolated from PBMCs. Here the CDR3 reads CASSFRGDYEQYF. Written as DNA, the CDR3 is TGTGCCAGCAGTTTTCGAGGGGACTACGAGCAGTACTTC.